Presented here are 7 T cell receptor beta chains from one specimen sequenced in a study of patients and donors after allogeneic stem cell transplantation. TCRdb re-called the RT-PCR reads through MiXCR, storing one row per CDR3 protein. This sample carries 800,000 to 1,000,000 distinct CDR3 sequences, roughly 17% of them seen once, and the ten largest clones take roughly 6.4%. The source material was blood, either unsorted or a sorted T cell fraction (not recorded which). These receptors all stem from a human donor who was either an allogeneic HSCT recipient or a stem cell or donor lymphocyte infusion donor (not recorded which). It is not recorded whose cells these are; they may come from a transplant donor.

Only a few counts were recorded for this clonotype. The chain carries TRBV5-1 and TRBJ2-5; 8 bases align to TRBD2. Germline V gene sequence: CDR1 SGHRS, CDR2 YFSETQ. V gave up 0 bases and J gave up 5 bases; unmatched junction bases: 12. CDR3 length: 17 amino acids. In DNA, the CDR3 is TGCGCCAGCAGCTTGGCCTCCTCTGCGGGAGGAGTGGAGACCCAGTACTTC. This sequence encodes CASSLASSAGGVETQYF.

The chain's CDR3 is CASSSTGGVYGKNIQYF. The CDR3 DNA reads as TGTGCCAGCAGTTCGACAGGGGGCGTATACGGCAAAAACATTCAGTACTTC. This rearrangement joins TRBV12-3 or TRBV12-4 to TRBJ2-4; 10 bases line up with TRBD1. The V gene end was trimmed by 4 bases and the J gene end by 3 bases; junction bases not matched to a gene: 9. The CDR3 totals 17 residues.

The chain combines TRBV24-1 with TRBJ1-2; TRBD1 is a possible D gene (6 bases). V dropped 10 bases and J dropped 6 bases, with 17 bases sitting between them. Per the germline V gene, CDR1 is KGHDR and CDR2 is SFDVKD. The CDR3 sequence is 13 residues long. The chain's CDR3 is CATRRTGSDGYTF. DNA of the CDR3: TGTGCCACTCGCCGCACAGGGTCTGATGGCTACACCTTC.

This rearrangement joins TRBV9 to TRBJ2-1, with 12 bases aligning to TRBD1. CDR1 SGDLS and CDR2 YYNGEE come from the germline V gene. The CDR3 is made up of 17 amino acids. The V and J ends lost 0 bases and 6 bases, in that order; junction bases with no gene match: 7. In nucleotides, the CDR3 is TGTGCCAGCAGCGTAGCTGGGGACAGGGGGCGCATCAATGAGCAGTTCTTC. Protein sequence: CASSVAGDRGRINEQFF.

V gene TRBV7-8 combines with J gene TRBJ2-3, with 9 bases fitting TRBD2. V lost 0 bases and J lost 1; bases outside the gene matches: 5. The CDR3 loop spans 17 amino acids. In germline, CDR1 is SGHVS, CDR2 FQNEAQ. Written as DNA, the CDR3 is TGTGCCAGCAGCTTAGCCGCTTTAGCGGGGGGCACAGATACGCAGTATTTT. This codes for CASSLAALAGGTDTQYF.

CDR3 region: CASSSPDRVSYNEQFF. In DNA, the CDR3 is TGTGCCAGCAGTTCCCCTGACAGGGTGTCCTACAATGAGCAGTTCTTC. The genes are TRBV6-5 and TRBJ2-1, with TRBD1 matching over 7 bases. This CDR3 comprises 16 residues. Germline CDR1 and CDR2: MNHEY and SVGAGI. The junction had 7 bases not matched to a gene; V was cut back by 4 bases and J by 1 base.

The chain uses TRBV7-9 and TRBJ2-6; D tentatively fits TRBD1 or TRBD2 (5 bases each). Trimming removed 5 bases from V and 4 bases from J, with 18 bases in between. Germline V CDR1 and CDR2: SEHNR, FQNEAQ (reference sequence). The CDR3 contains 17 residues. CDR3 loop: CASSRGRPTGGANVLTF. The DNA for the CDR3 is TGTGCCAGCAGCAGGGGACGTCCTACGGGAGGGGCCAACGTCCTGACTTTC.